This record concerns one T cell receptor beta chain sequence. Its antigen is unidentified. Deletions cut 3 bases from V and 7 bases from J, with 12 bases between. Germline values: CDR1 MNHEY, CDR2 SMNVEV (reference sequence). The CDR3 is 13 residues long. The treatment here: roughly 10-day PBMC culture with coronavirus spike peptide pools or control peptides (ViraFEST assay). TCRs were sequenced by ViraFEST after antigen-specific T cells had been expanded with peptide pools. This sample was taken from a study of vaccination and CD4 T cells after COVID-19. On the study more broadly: Overlapping spike peptides served as the stimulus for the cells. These peptides came from SARS-CoV-2 and from the common cold coronaviruses HCoV-NL63, HCoV-OC43 and HCoV-229E.

The Oncomine TCR Beta short-read assay sequenced DNA from cultured CD4+ T cells. TCRdb analysed the PCR reads with MiXCR anew, one entry per CDR3 protein. The sample carries about 21,000 distinct CDR3 sequences, around half recorded once. V and J are TRBV27 and TRBJ1-2; the D is unclear. The sequencing sample was made of CD4+ T cells from blood, cultured in vitro. The TCR was taken from a human donor who had recovered from COVID-19. CDR3 sequence (DNA): TGTGCCAGCAGTTTCACCATTGGAGGTGGCTACACCTTC. Translating gives CASSFTIGGGYTF.